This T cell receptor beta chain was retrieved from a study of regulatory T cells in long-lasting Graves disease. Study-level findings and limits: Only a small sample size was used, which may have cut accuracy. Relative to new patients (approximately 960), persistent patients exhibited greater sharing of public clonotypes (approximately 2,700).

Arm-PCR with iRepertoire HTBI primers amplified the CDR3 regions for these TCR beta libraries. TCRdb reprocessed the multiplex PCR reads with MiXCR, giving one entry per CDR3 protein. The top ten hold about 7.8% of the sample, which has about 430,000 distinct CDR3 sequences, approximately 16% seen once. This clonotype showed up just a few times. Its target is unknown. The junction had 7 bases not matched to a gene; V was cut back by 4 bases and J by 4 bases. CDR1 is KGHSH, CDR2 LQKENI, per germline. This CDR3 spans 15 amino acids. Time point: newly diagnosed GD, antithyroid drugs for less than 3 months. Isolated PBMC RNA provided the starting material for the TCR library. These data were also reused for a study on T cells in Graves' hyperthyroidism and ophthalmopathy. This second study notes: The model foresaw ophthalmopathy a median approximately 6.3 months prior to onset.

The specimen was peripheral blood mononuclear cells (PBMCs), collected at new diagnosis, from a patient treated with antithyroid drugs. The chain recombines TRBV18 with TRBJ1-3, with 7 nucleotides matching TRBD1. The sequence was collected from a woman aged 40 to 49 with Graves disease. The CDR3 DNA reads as TGTGCCAGCTCACAACAGACAGGGTCCGGAAACACCATATATTTT. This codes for CASSQQTGSGNTIYF.